This T cell receptor (beta chain) was captured by sequencing in a study of T cell responses to AZD1222 COVID-19 vaccine (dated by TCRdb to the early 2020s). Regarding the research as a whole: AZD1222 recipients given second doses at about 4 weeks or at about 12 weeks were pooled, since spike-specific TCR depth and breadth were not found to differ between the two schedules. A total of under 250 trial participants underwent TCR sequencing, of whom nearly 210 had received two doses of AZD1222 and roughly 26 had received two doses of the MenACWY control vaccine. Enrollment into the trials was organized by age into subgroups of 18-55, 56-69 and 70-plus years, and those subgroups contained roughly 150, 30 and 60 TCR-sequenced participants, respectively.

This specimen's time point label, per the study, means: baseline before first vaccination. Samples from vaccinated people were obtained from the UK trials COV001 and COV002, which included a single-blind randomized controlled phase 2/3 trial of AZD1222 (ChAdOx1 nCoV-19) in healthy adults. For TCRbeta chain sequencing, PBMC samples from trial participants were taken at day 0 and at day 28 after the second dose. The CDR3 regions of human TCRbeta chains were subjected to immunosequencing. Per the original workflow: TCRs in the repertoires were matched against a reference library of SARS-CoV-2-specific TCRs that had been generated with the MIRA antigen-specificity platform. Breadth was defined as the fraction of unique TCRs that were SARS-CoV-2-associated. Depth was defined as the fraction of total T cells that were SARS-CoV-2-associated. Using the MIRA data, every spike-specific TCR was mapped to the spike region that the TCR reacted to and assigned to either a CD4 or a CD8 class. Log10-transformed breadth and depth values were compared by one-way ANOVA with Sidak's multiple comparisons tests. Here the immuneACCESS table is served through TCRdb, limited to in-frame sequences with V and J called. Missing clones are a known gap in these copies; in checked studies unresolved V genes cover under half, and the rest lacks a known reason. D and trimming come from the DNA, and the V and J calls and clone size come from that table. Here the sample has about 200,000 clones; 85% to 90% occur a single time. Approximately 7.7% of the sample is held by the ten biggest clonotypes.

Remarks on this clone: Its antigen specificity is not known. No much larger clone is present one base from it, and per-base qualities are unavailable.

What the authors observed across the whole study: After two AZD1222 doses, spike-specific TCR breadth and depth were significantly higher than at day 0 and than in MenACWY recipients. Participants were mostly white British and included more females than males, and it was suggested by the authors that clonal diversity may have been underestimated. CD4 TCRs associated with the vaccine covered the entire spike protein, and the dominant responses were in regions 160-218 and 743-854. Conclusions about previously exposed vaccinees are limited, since just six AZD1222 recipients were seropositive for SARS-CoV-2 at baseline. No day 14 peak-response samples were available, so repertoires were characterized only after the peak T cell response. Reportedly, close to half of the unique spike-specific TCRs recognized epitopes lying outside the regions that are mutated in the B.1.351 and B.1.1.7 variants. In the small 56-69-year group, the increase in depth fell short of significance, most likely because of low power.

The sample consisted of peripheral blood, taken on day 0 of AZD1222 vaccination. This TCR was sampled from an adult in good health.

The CDR3 reads CASRRLRTPNYGYTF. The sequence in DNA is TGTGCCAGCAGGCGTCTGAGGACCCCCAACTATGGCTACACCTTC. The chain joins TRBV14 to TRBJ1-2, with an unclear D gene assignment. A distance of 16 bases separates the germline ends of V and J, which lose 6 bases and 2 bases respectively. The CDR3 contains 15 residues, cysteine and phenylalanine counted. The DNA shown is the 45-base CDR3, in frame from base 1. CDR1 and CDR2 (SGHDN, FVKESK) derive from the germline V gene.